This entry describes one TCR beta chain. The PCR had 60 Vbeta and 13 Jbeta primers. TCRdb keeps only in-frame clones here, not all; method: immunoSEQ multiplex PCR. This table holds about 110,000 clones. This record belongs to a study of cytomegalovirus exposure and HLA in healthy donors. Looked up from germline, CDR1 is MDHEN and CDR2 is SYDVKM. The CDR3 is made up of 13 amino acids. With 2 bases removed from V and 6 bases from J, the gap between germline ends came to 11 bases. This clonotype was obtained from a man younger than 45 in good health and CMV-seronegative. Input material: PBMCs. The J gene is TRBJ2-7, the V gene TRBV28, with a weak D call TRBD1 (6 bases). The CDR3 DNA reads as TGTGCCAGCAGTTTACACCAGGACAGCGAGCAGTACTTC. Translation gives CASSLHQDSEQYF.